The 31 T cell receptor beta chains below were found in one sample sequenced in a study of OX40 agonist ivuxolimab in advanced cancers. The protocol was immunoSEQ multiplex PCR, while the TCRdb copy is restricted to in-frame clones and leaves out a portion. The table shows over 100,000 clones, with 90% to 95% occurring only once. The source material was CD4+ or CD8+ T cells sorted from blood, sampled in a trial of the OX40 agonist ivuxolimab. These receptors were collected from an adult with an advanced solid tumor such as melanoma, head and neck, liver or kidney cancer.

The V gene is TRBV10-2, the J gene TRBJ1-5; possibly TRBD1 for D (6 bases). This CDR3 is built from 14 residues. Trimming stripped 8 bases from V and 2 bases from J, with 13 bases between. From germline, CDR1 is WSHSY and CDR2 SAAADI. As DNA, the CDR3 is TGCGCCAGCCGATCAGGGGTTGGCAATCAGCCCCAGCATTTT. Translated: CASRSGVGNQPQHF.

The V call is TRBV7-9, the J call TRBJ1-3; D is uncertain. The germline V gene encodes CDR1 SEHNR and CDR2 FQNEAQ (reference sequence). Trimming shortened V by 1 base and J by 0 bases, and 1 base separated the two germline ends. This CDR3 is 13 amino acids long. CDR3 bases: TGTGCCAGCAGCTTAGACTCTGGAAACACCATATATTTT. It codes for CASSLDSGNTIYF.

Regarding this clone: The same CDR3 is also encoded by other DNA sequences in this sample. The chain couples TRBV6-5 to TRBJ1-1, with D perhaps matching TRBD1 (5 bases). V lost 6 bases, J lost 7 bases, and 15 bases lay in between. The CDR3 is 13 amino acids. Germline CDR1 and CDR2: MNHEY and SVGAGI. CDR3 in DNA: TGTGCCAGCAGACCCGACAGCTTTGGTGAAGCTTTCTTT. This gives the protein CASRPDSFGEAFF.

The chain's CDR3 is CASLRENTEAFF. The CDR3 bases are TGTGCCAGTCTTCGAGAGAACACTGAAGCTTTCTTT. V is TRBV6-1 and J is TRBJ1-1; D is uncertain. V was pared by 9 bases and J by 1 base, with 9 bases between. The CDR3 runs to 12 residues. Germline-derived CDR1 and CDR2 are MNHNS and SASEGT.

CDR3 in amino acids: CASSYQSSYEQYF. The CDR3 DNA sequence: TGTGCCAGCAGTTATCAGAGCTCCTACGAGCAGTACTTC. The chain employs TRBV6-5 and TRBJ2-7; D gene ambiguous. Germline V gives CDR1 MNHEY, CDR2 SVGAGI. This CDR3 has 13 residues. Trimming pared 3 bases from V and 0 bases from J, leaving 6 bases between.

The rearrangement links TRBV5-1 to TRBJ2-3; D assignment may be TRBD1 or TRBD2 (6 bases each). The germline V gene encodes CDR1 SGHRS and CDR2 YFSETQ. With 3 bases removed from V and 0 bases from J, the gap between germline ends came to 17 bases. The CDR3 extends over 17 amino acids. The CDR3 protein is CASSSGGGLFSTDTQYF. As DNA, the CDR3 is TGCGCCAGCAGCTCTGGAGGGGGACTGTTTAGCACAGATACGCAGTATTTT.

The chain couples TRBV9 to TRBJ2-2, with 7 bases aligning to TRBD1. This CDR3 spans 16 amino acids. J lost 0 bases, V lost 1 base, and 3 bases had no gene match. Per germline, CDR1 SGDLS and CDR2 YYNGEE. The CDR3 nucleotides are TGTGCCAGCAGCGTAACCGGGACAGCGAACACCGGGGAGCTGTTTTTT. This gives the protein CASSVTGTANTGELFF.

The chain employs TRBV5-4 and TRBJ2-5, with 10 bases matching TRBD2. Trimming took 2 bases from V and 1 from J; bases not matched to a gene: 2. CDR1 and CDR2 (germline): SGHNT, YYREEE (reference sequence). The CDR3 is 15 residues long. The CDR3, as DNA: TGTGCCAGCAGCTTTCAGCGGGGGGGCCAAGAGACCCAGTACTTC. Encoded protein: CASSFQRGGQETQYF.

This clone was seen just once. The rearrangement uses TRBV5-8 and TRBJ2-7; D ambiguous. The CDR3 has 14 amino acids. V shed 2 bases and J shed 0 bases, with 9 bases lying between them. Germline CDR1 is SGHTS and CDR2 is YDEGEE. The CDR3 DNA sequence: TGTGCCAGCAGCTTAAGGGCGAGCTCCTACGAGCAGTACTTC. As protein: CASSLRASSYEQYF. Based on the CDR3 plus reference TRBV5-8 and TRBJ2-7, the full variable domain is EAGVTQSPTHLIKTRGQQATLRCSPISGHTSVYWYQQALGLGLQFLLWYDEGEERNRGNFPPRFSGRQFPNYSSELNVNALELEDSALYLCASSLRASSYEQYFGPGTRLTVT.

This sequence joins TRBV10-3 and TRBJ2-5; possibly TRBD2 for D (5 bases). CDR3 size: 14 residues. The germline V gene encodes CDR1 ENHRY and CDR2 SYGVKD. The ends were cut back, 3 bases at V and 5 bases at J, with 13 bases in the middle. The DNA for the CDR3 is TGTGCCATCAGTGAAAGCGGCAGTTGGGAGACCCAGTACTTC. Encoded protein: CAISESGSWETQYF.

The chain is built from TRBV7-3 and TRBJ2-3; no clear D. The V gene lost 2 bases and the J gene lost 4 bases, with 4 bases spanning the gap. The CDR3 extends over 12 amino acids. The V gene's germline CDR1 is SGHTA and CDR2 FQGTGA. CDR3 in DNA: TGTGCCAGCAGCTTATGGGCAGATACGCAGTATTTT. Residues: CASSLWADTQYF.

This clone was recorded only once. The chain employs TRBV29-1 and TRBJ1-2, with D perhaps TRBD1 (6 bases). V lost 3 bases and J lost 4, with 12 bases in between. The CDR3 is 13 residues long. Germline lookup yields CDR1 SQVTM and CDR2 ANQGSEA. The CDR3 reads CSVEAGAGYGYTF. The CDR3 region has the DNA TGCAGCGTTGAGGCAGGGGCCGGCTATGGCTACACCTTC.

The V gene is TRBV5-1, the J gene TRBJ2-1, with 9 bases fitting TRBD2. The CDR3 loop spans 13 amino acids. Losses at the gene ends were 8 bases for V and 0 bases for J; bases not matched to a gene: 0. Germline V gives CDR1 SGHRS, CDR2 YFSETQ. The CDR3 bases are TGCGCCAGTAGCGGGAGCTCCTACAATGAGCAGTTCTTC. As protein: CASSGSSYNEQFF.

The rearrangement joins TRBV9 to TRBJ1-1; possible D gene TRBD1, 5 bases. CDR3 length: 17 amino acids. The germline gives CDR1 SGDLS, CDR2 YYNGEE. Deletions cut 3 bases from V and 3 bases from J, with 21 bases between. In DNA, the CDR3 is TGTGCCAGCAGCGCAAAATACCACCGGGACTTCGACACTGAAGCTTTCTTT. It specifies CASSAKYHRDFDTEAFF.

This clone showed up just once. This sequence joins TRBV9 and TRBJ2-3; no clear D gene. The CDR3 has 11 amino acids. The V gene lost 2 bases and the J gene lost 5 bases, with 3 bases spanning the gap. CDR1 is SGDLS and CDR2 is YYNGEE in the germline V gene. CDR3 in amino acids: CASSVGDTQYF. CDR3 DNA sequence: TGTGCCAGCAGCGTCGGAGATACGCAGTATTTT.

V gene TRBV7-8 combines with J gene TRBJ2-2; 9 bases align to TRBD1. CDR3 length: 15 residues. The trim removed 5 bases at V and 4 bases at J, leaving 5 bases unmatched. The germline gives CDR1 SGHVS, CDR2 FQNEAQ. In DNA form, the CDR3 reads TGTGCCAGCAGCCTGCGGGACAGGGTCACCGGGGAGCTGTTTTTT. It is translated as CASSLRDRVTGELFF.

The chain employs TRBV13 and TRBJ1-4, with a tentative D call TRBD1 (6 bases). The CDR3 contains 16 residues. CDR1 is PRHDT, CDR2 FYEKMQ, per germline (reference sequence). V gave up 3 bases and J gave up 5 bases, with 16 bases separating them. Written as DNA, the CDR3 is TGTGCCAGCAGCTTTTTTCGGGGGGGCAGGAATGAAAAACTGTTTTTT. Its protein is CASSFFRGGRNEKLFF.

The CDR3 bases are TGTGCCAGCAGACAGAGGAGGGATACGCAGTATTTT. Residues: CASRQRRDTQYF. This chain joins TRBV7-2 and TRBJ2-3; possibly TRBD2 for D (5 bases). Per the germline V gene, CDR1 is SGHTA and CDR2 is FQGNSA. The V gene lost 6 bases and the J gene lost 6 bases, with 10 bases spanning the gap. This CDR3 has 12 amino acids.

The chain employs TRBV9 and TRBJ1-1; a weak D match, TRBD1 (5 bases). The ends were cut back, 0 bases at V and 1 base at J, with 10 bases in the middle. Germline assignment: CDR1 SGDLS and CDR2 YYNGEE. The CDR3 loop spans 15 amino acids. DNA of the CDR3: TGTGCCAGCAGCGTAGGAGGGGCAGGGAACACTGAAGCTTTCTTT. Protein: CASSVGGAGNTEAFF.

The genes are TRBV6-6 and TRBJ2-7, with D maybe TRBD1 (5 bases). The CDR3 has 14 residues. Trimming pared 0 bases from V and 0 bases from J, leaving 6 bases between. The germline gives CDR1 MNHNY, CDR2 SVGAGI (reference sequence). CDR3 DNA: TGTGCCAGCAGTTACTCGGACACCTCCTACGAGCAGTACTTC. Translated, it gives CASSYSDTSYEQYF.

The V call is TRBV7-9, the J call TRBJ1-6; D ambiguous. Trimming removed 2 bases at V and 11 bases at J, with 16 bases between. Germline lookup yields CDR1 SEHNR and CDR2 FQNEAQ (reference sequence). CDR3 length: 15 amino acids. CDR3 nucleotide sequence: TGTGCCAGCAGCTTATCCGGTAGAGGAGTTGCACCCCTCCACTTT. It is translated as CASSLSGRGVAPLHF.

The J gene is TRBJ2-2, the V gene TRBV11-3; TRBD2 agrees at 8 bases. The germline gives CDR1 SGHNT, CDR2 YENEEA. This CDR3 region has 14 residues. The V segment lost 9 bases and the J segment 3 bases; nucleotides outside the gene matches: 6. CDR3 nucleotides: TGTGCCAGTGCCGGGACTAGAGACACCGGGGAGCTGTTTTTT. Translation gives CASAGTRDTGELFF.

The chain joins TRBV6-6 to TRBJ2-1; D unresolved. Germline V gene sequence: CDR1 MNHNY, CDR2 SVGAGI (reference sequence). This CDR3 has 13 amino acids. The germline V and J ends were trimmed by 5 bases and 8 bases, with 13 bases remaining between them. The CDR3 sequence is CASSHPPGDEQFF. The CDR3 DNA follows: TGTGCCAGCAGTCACCCCCCCGGTGATGAGCAGTTCTTC.

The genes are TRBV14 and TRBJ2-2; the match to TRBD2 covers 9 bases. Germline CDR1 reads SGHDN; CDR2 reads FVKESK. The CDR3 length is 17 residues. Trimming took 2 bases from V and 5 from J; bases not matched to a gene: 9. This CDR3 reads CASSQTGTSLGTGELFF. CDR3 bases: TGTGCCAGCAGCCAAACCGGGACTAGCTTAGGGACCGGGGAGCTGTTTTTT.

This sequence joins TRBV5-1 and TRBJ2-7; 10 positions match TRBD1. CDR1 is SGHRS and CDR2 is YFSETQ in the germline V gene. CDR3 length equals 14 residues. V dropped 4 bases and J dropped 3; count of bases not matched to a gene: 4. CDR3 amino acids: CASSLRTGGYEQYF. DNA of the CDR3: TGCGCCAGCAGCCTCCGGACAGGGGGCTACGAGCAGTACTTC.

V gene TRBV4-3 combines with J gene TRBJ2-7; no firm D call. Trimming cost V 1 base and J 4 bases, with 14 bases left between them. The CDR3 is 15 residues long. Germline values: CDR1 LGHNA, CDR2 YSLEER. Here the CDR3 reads CASSQAPGPGYEQYF. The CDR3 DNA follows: TGCGCCAGCAGCCAAGCGCCAGGCCCGGGTTACGAGCAGTACTTC.

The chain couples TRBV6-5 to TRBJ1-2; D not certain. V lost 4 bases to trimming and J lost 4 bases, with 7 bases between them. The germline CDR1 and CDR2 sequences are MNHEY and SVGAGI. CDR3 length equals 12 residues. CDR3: CASSSGFYGYTF. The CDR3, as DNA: TGTGCCAGCAGTTCGGGGTTCTATGGCTACACCTTC.

Here the CDR3 reads CAISPPDRVGGEQYF. The DNA of the CDR3 is TGTGCCATCAGTCCCCCCGACAGGGTCGGGGGCGAGCAGTACTTC. The genes are TRBV10-3 and TRBJ2-7; D possibly corresponds to TRBD1 (7 bases). Trimming took off 5 bases at V and 6 bases at J, with 20 bases between the two ends. Germline loops: CDR1 ENHRY, CDR2 SYGVKD. CDR3 length equals 15 residues.

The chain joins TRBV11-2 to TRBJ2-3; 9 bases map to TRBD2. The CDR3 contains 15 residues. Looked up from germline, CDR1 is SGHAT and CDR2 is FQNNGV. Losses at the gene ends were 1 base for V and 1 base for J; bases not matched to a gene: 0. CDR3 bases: TGTGCCAGCAGCTTAGTAGCGGGGGGCACAGATACGCAGTATTTT. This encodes CASSLVAGGTDTQYF.

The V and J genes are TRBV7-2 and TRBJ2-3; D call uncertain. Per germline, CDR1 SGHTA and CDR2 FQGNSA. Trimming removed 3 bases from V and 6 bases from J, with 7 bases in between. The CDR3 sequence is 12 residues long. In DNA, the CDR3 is TGTGCCAGCAGCTTTTGGCTGGATACGCAGTATTTT. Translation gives CASSFWLDTQYF.

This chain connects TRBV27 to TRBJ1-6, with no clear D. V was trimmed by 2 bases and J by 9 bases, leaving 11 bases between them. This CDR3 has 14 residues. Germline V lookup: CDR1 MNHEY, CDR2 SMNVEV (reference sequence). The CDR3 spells CASSLKSFGSPLHF. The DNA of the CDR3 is TGTGCCAGCAGTTTAAAGTCATTCGGTTCACCCCTCCACTTT.